The 10 T cell receptor beta chains reported below all come from one sample, sequenced in a study of shared clonotypes between healthy human individuals (dated by TCRdb to about 2020). Preparation of the library involved the immunoSEQ multiplex PCR assay. The immuneACCESS repertoire file appears here via TCRdb, limited to in-frame rearrangements. These files lack a portion of the clones; in checked studies, under half of the deficit traces to unresolved V genes, and the cause of the others is not known. The sample has 450,000 to 500,000 clones on record, around 79% of them singletons. The ten top clones hold approximately 12% of the sample. The specimen sequenced was PBMCs. All receptors derive from a woman in her 40s in good health. Some clones in this sample may be carry-over from other donors' samples.

This clone was recorded at least ten times. The rearrangement links TRBV6-1 to TRBJ2-1; D ambiguous. The germline V gene has CDR1 MNHNS and CDR2 SASEGT. V was pared by 3 bases and J by 7 bases, with 13 bases between. This CDR3 comprises 14 residues. The CDR3 bases are TGTGCCAGCAGTGACTCCGTTAGGGTGAATGAGCAGTTCTTC. Translation gives CASSDSVRVNEQFF.

This rearrangement joins TRBV5-1 to TRBJ2-7; D is undetermined. The CDR3 is made up of 11 amino acids. CDR1 and CDR2 (germline): SGHRS, YFSETQ. Trimming stripped 2 bases from V and 5 bases from J, with 5 bases between. As DNA, the CDR3 is TGCGCCAGCAGCTTCAACGACGAGCAGTACTTC. Translated: CASSFNDEQYF.

This sequence joins TRBV30 and TRBJ2-7; a possible D gene is TRBD2 (5 bases). V lost 0 bases and J 4 bases, leaving 7 bases between the germline ends. Looked up from germline, CDR1 is GTSNPN and CDR2 is SVGIG (reference sequence). The CDR3 runs 12 residues. The CDR3 reads CAWSVEGYEQYF. The CDR3 nucleotides read TGTGCCTGGAGTGTAGAGGGTTACGAGCAGTACTTC.

The J gene is TRBJ2-1, the V gene TRBV10-2; D is possibly TRBD1 (7 bases). The CDR3 has 14 residues. V gave up 11 bases and J gave up 6 bases, with 20 bases separating them. Germline CDR1 and CDR2: WSHSY and SAAADI. The CDR3 coding sequence is TGCGCCGCCAGGGGGGTCATCCCCACCAATGAGCAGTTCTTC. As protein: CAARGVIPTNEQFF.

The sample holds many counts of this clone. The rearrangement joins TRBV4-2 to TRBJ2-7, with D tentatively TRBD1 (5 bases). V was clipped by 0 bases and J by 2 bases, with 17 bases between them. Germline CDR1 LGHNA, CDR2 YNFKEQ. The CDR3 spans 17 residues. CDR3: CASSQEGPTEPTYEQYF. The CDR3 nucleotides are TGTGCCAGCAGCCAAGAGGGGCCGACAGAGCCCACCTACGAGCAGTACTTC.

This clone was detected ten times or more. The chain uses TRBV4-2 and TRBJ2-5, with a weak D call TRBD1 (6 bases). The DNA end is a closer match to TRBJ2-7, so the J assignment may be wrong. Per germline, CDR1 LGHNA and CDR2 YNFKEQ. This CDR3 is 15 amino acids long. CDR3 nucleotide sequence: TGTGCCAGCAGCCAAACCCAGGGGAGCTCCTACGAGCAGTACTTC. Translating it yields CASSQTQGSSYEQYF.

This clone was recorded once. CDR3 sequence: CASSRNRGPADTQYF. CDR3 nucleotide sequence: TGTGCCAGTAGTAGGAACCGGGGCCCGGCGGATACGCAGTATTTT. This sequence joins TRBV19 and TRBJ2-3; TRBD1 or TRBD2 may be the D gene (5 bases each). The CDR3 loop spans 15 amino acids. Germline V lookup: CDR1 LNHDA, CDR2 SQIVND (reference sequence). Trimming removed 4 bases from V and 6 bases from J, with 17 bases in between.

The chain carries TRBV5-5 and TRBJ1-2; D is unresolved. The CDR3 is 14 residues long. CDR1 and CDR2 (germline): SGHKS, YYEKEE (reference sequence). V was shortened by 0 bases and J by 8 bases, with 14 bases between the two germline ends. The CDR3 DNA follows: TGTGCCAGCAGCTTGGCGGGTGACGGCTTAGGCTACACCTTC. This encodes CASSLAGDGLGYTF.

This clone was counted many times. The V gene is TRBV30, the J gene TRBJ1-2; 8 positions agree with TRBD1. The germline gives CDR1 GTSNPN, CDR2 SVGIG (reference sequence). The J segment lost 3 bases and the V segment lost 2 bases, leaving 8 bases of the junction unmatched. The CDR3 extends over 15 amino acids. CDR3 protein: CAWSSTGADYYGYTF. The CDR3 bases are TGTGCCTGGAGTTCGACAGGGGCTGACTACTATGGCTACACCTTC.

The sample holds a few counts of this clone. The rearrangement uses TRBV10-1 and TRBJ2-7; D is uncertain. Germline V gene lookup returns CDR1 WNHNN and CDR2 SYGVQD (reference sequence). CDR3 size: 15 residues. V lost 3 bases to trimming and J lost 0 bases, with 12 bases between them. For the CDR3, the DNA is TGCGCCAGCAGTGAAGGGAACTTAGGCTCCTACGAGCAGTACTTC. It encodes CASSEGNLGSYEQYF.